The text below deals with one T cell receptor beta chain. What it binds is not known. Trimming stripped 7 bases from V and 0 bases from J, with 10 bases between. The germline V gene has CDR1 SGHRS and CDR2 YFSETQ. The CDR3 length is 13 residues. The data were obtained in a study of T cells in Graves' hyperthyroidism and ophthalmopathy. Study conclusions and caveats: Ophthalmopathy stood apart from stable hyperthyroidism in a 13 V-J model. The model made its ophthalmopathy prediction, and onset followed a median around 6.9 months later.

Disease duration was under 3 months in the ophthalmopathy patients, who also had a Clinical Activity Score of at least 3 and a NOSPECS grade of at least 4. Patients were excluded for uncontrolled infection, other autoimmune disease, pregnancy or lactation. TCR beta CDR3 regions were amplified from RNA. A set of HTBI primers served as the primers for a first-round RT-PCR of the TCR CDR3. TCRdb reanalysed the multiplex PCR reads using MiXCR and keeps one entry per CDR3 protein. Of 660,000 or so distinct CDR3 sequences in the sample, roughly 20% were seen once. The clonotype originates from a man younger than 45 with Graves' ophthalmopathy. Material: blood. This chain links TRBV5-1 with TRBJ1-1; D might be TRBD1 (6 bases). The CDR3 DNA is TGCGCCAGCGGGGACACGTTGAACACTGAAGCTTTCTTT. Translation: CASGDTLNTEAFF.